These 19 T cell receptor beta chains originate from one sample sequenced in a study of graft-versus-host responses after intestinal transplantation. Profiled with immunoSEQ multiplex PCR; TCRdb holds only in-frame clones, not every one. This sample has fewer than 95,000 clones; approximately 92% occur once, and the top ten carry approximately 0.5%. Antigens for these TCRs are unknown. The sequencing here drew on unstimulated CD8+ T cells sorted from spleen or lymph node cells, taken before intestinal transplant. These receptors were taken from a human donor who received an intestinal transplant.

This clone was recorded once. V and J are TRBV30 and TRBJ2-1; 11 bases agree with TRBD2. CDR1 GTSNPN and CDR2 SVGIG come from the germline V gene (reference sequence). V shed 5 bases and J 3 bases; nucleotides not matched to a gene: 9. There are 16 residues in the CDR3. The DNA of the CDR3 is TGTGCCTGGGCAACCGGACTAGCGGGTGTCTACAATGAGCAGTTCTTC. This gives the protein CAWATGLAGVYNEQFF.

V and J are TRBV5-6 and TRBJ2-1, with 13 bases lining up with TRBD2. Germline V gene sequence: CDR1 SGHDT, CDR2 YYEEEE. CDR3 length: 15 residues. V trimming: 4 bases; J trimming: 6 bases; junction bases outside the gene matches: 4. This CDR3 reads CASSPGTSGVNEQFF. CDR3 DNA: TGTGCCAGCAGCCCAGGGACTAGCGGGGTCAATGAGCAGTTCTTC.

The genes are TRBV7-6 and TRBJ1-2, with 8 nucleotides matching TRBD1. CDR3 length: 14 amino acids. The germline V gene encodes CDR1 SGHVS and CDR2 FNYEAQ. J was trimmed by 4 bases and V by 4 bases; bases with no gene match: 5. The CDR3 is CASSSDRAAYGYTF. The CDR3 region has the DNA TGTGCCAGCAGCTCGGACAGGGCAGCCTATGGCTACACCTTC.

In this sample, this clone turned up a few times. CDR3 residues: CASSYSIDEQYF. Here the CDR3 DNA reads TGTGCCAGCAGTTACTCGATAGACGAGCAGTACTTC. This chain joins TRBV6-6 and TRBJ2-7, with D hard to call. Germline V lookup: CDR1 MNHNY, CDR2 SVGAGI (reference sequence). This CDR3 has 12 amino acids. Trimming stripped 0 bases from V and 5 bases from J, with 5 bases between.

J is TRBJ1-5 and V is TRBV6-5; no firm D call. The CDR3 sequence is 13 residues long. The germline V gene encodes CDR1 MNHEY and CDR2 SVGAGI. The V gene lost 5 bases and the J gene lost 0 bases, with 5 bases spanning the gap. The CDR3 DNA reads as TGTGCCAGCAGTCCCAATAGCAATCAGCCCCAGCATTTT. This encodes CASSPNSNQPQHF.

The chain has TRBV11-2 and TRBJ2-7; 7 bases are shared with TRBD1. The germline CDR1 and CDR2 sequences are SGHAT and FQNNGV. This CDR3 region has 13 residues. V shed 3 bases and J 2 bases; nucleotides not matched to a gene: 1. In DNA form, the CDR3 reads TGTGCCAGCAGCTTCGGGACAGCCTACGAGCAGTACTTC. Its translation is CASSFGTAYEQYF.

The chain couples TRBV7-9 to TRBJ2-1; no clear D. Germline CDR1 is SEHNR and CDR2 is FQNEAQ (reference sequence). Trimming stripped 2 bases from V and 5 bases from J, with 10 bases between. CDR3 length: 14 amino acids. The CDR3 spells CASSLSIRDNEQFF. As DNA, the CDR3 is TGTGCCAGCAGCTTATCCATCCGCGACAATGAGCAGTTCTTC.

The rearrangement joins TRBV7-2 to TRBJ2-3; D is ambiguous. V was trimmed by 6 bases and J by 1 base, leaving 11 bases between them. Germline CDR1 SGHTA, CDR2 FQGNSA. CDR3 length equals 14 residues. The CDR3, as DNA: TGTGCCAGCAGATCCTCGGCGGGCACAGATACGCAGTATTTT. Its translation: CASRSSAGTDTQYF.

The chain carries TRBV27 and TRBJ2-3, with TRBD2 identical over 9 bases. Trimming removed 2 bases from V and 0 bases from J; junction bases left unmatched: 6. Germline CDR1 and CDR2: MNHEY and SMNVEV (reference sequence). The CDR3 runs 17 residues. The CDR3 DNA reads TGTGCCAGCAGTTTACGGAGCGGGGGGCCCAGCACAGATACGCAGTATTTT. It is translated as CASSLRSGGPSTDTQYF.

The chain recombines TRBV14 with TRBJ2-1; TRBD2 aligns across 8 bases. This CDR3 is 15 amino acids long. With 1 base clipped from V and 8 bases from J, the junction kept 7 bases outside the gene matches. Germline lookup yields CDR1 SGHDN and CDR2 FVKESK. In nucleotides, the CDR3 is TGTGCCAGCAGCCAAGTTGAGCGGGGGACTTATGAGCAGTTCTTC. Amino acids: CASSQVERGTYEQFF.

This rearrangement joins TRBV2 to TRBJ2-1; 10 bases line up with TRBD2. This CDR3 spans 18 amino acids. Unmatched junction bases numbered 17, after V lost 4 bases and J lost 8 bases. Looked up from germline, CDR1 is SNHLY and CDR2 is FYNNEI. This chain's CDR3 is CASSVGLAAYGLSYEQFF. CDR3 nucleotides: TGTGCCAGCAGTGTCGGACTAGCGGCCTACGGGTTGAGTTATGAGCAGTTCTTC. Full variable domain (rest looked up from reference TRBV2 and TRBJ2-1): EPEVTQTPSHQVTQMGQEVILRCVPISNHLYFYWYRQILGQKVEFLVSFYNNEISEKSEIFDDQFSVERPDGSNFTLKIRSTKLEDSAMYFCASSVGLAAYGLSYEQFFGPGTRLTVL.

The genes are TRBV6-5 and TRBJ2-7; tentative D call: TRBD2 (5 bases). This CDR3 region has 14 residues. The germline gives CDR1 MNHEY, CDR2 SVGAGI. V was trimmed by 6 bases and J by 0 bases, leaving 12 bases between them. The CDR3 coding sequence is TGTGCCAGCAGCGAGGGAAGGAGCTCCTACGAGCAGTACTTC. As protein: CASSEGRSSYEQYF.

The rearrangement joins TRBV19 to TRBJ2-5; tentatively, D is TRBD2 (6 bases). The CDR3 contains 14 residues. The ends were cut back, 3 bases at V and 5 bases at J, with 13 bases in the middle. CDR1 LNHDA and CDR2 SQIVND come from the germline V gene (reference sequence). Written as DNA, the CDR3 is TGTGCCAGTAGTATCTCGGGGGTGATGGAGACCCAGTACTTC. This gives the protein CASSISGVMETQYF.

The sample holds a few counts of this clone. This chain connects TRBV11-2 to TRBJ1-1; no definite D call. The CDR3 is 14 residues long. Per germline, CDR1 SGHAT and CDR2 FQNNGV. V lost 2 bases and J lost 3, with 10 bases in between. The CDR3 reads CASSLIRGDTEAFF. The DNA for the CDR3 is TGTGCCAGCAGCTTAATTCGAGGCGACACTGAAGCTTTCTTT.

The V and J genes are TRBV6-5 and TRBJ1-5; a possible D gene is TRBD1 (6 bases). The CDR3 is made up of 15 amino acids. Germline CDR1 and CDR2: MNHEY and SVGAGI. Trimming stripped 4 bases from V and 2 bases from J, with 12 bases between. The CDR3 sequence is CASSFRGLGNQPQHF. The DNA of the CDR3 is TGTGCCAGCAGTTTCAGGGGTCTGGGCAATCAGCCCCAGCATTTT.

The chain has TRBV28 and TRBJ2-1; D not certain. Deletions cut 6 bases from V and 4 bases from J, with 7 bases between. This CDR3 is built from 12 residues. Germline V gene data show CDR1 as MDHEN and CDR2 as SYDVKM. CDR3 nucleotide sequence: TGTGCCAGCAGGGGCCGGTACAATGAGCAGTTCTTC. It encodes CASRGRYNEQFF.

V is TRBV6-5 and J is TRBJ1-3; D call uncertain. V lost 0 bases, J lost 9 bases, and 9 bases lay in between. CDR3 length: 13 residues. Germline V gene data show CDR1 as MNHEY and CDR2 as SVGAGI. DNA for the CDR3: TGTGCCAGCAGTTACTCGGCAGGATCCACCATATATTTT. Protein sequence: CASSYSAGSTIYF.

The chain carries TRBV14 and TRBJ2-7; possibly TRBD2 for D (6 bases). This CDR3 is built from 16 residues. V dropped 1 base and J dropped 0 bases, with 13 bases sitting between them. The V gene's germline CDR1 is SGHDN and CDR2 FVKESK. The CDR3 DNA is TGTGCCAGCAGCCAAGGGCACGCGCGGGACTCCTACGAGCAGTACTTC. It encodes CASSQGHARDSYEQYF.

The rearrangement uses TRBV6-5 and TRBJ2-1; D perhaps matches TRBD1 (6 bases). V lost 3 bases and J 2 bases, leaving 14 bases between the germline ends. The germline V gene has CDR1 MNHEY and CDR2 SVGAGI. The CDR3 is made up of 16 amino acids. CDR3: CASSYLPGQTYNEQFF. CDR3 DNA: TGTGCCAGCAGTTATCTTCCTGGACAGACCTACAATGAGCAGTTCTTC.